A single sample gave rise to the 6 T cell receptor beta chains below, sequenced in a study of beta chain features in type 1 diabetes. Study-level results: Moderate yet significant TCRB CDR3 shortening was seen in Type 1 diabetes patients in all four CD4+ subsets.

Their specific antigens are unknown. Every bit of the isolated RNA underwent reverse transcription, so sequencing read expressed TCRB transcripts. The data were produced by immunoSEQ multiplex PCR, yet TCRdb's version contains in-frame clones alone and is incomplete. This sample has about 160,000 clones, with approximately 8.8% found just once. Specimen: central memory CD4+ T cells from blood. Every receptor here comes from a woman in her twenties or thirties with type 1 diabetes.

There are a few counts of this clone. This rearrangement joins TRBV2 to TRBJ2-1; the match to TRBD2 covers 7 bases. There are 11 residues in the CDR3. CDR1 SNHLY and CDR2 FYNNEI come from the germline V gene. With 6 bases clipped from V and 8 bases from J, the junction kept 1 base outside the gene matches. In nucleotides, the CDR3 is TGTGCCAGCAGGGGACTACATGAGCAGTTCTTC. Amino acids: CASRGLHEQFF.

This chain links TRBV30 with TRBJ2-2; 7 bases match TRBD2. The germline CDR1 and CDR2 sequences are GTSNPN and SVGIG (reference sequence). The junction had 6 bases not matched to a gene; V was cut back by 2 bases and J by 3 bases. The CDR3 sequence is 15 residues long. CDR3 sequence reads: CAWSRKGLYTGELFF. CDR3 nucleotide sequence: TGTGCCTGGAGTCGAAAGGGACTATACACCGGGGAGCTGTTTTTT. The full variable domain, rest sourced from reference TRBV30 and TRBJ2-2, is SQTIHQWPATLVQPVGSPLSLECTVEGTSNPNLYWYRQAAGRGLQLLFYSVGIGQISSEVPQNLSASRPQDRQFILSSKKLLLSDSGFYLCAWSRKGLYTGELFFGEGSRLTVL.

CDR3 DNA: TGTGCCAGCTCACCAGACAGCTCCCGGGGCTACACCTTC. Translated: CASSPDSSRGYTF. The V call is TRBV18, the J call TRBJ1-2; a possible D gene is TRBD1 (5 bases). Germline assignment: CDR1 KGHSH and CDR2 LQKENI. V lost 2 bases to trimming and J lost 8 bases, with 12 bases between them. The CDR3 is 13 amino acids.

This clone was counted a few times. V is TRBV28 and J is TRBJ1-3, with a tentative D call TRBD1 (5 bases). The CDR3 loop spans 13 amino acids. The germline V and J ends were trimmed by 6 bases and 2 bases, with 8 bases remaining between them. Looked up from germline, CDR1 is MDHEN and CDR2 is SYDVKM. In DNA form, the CDR3 reads TGTGCCAGCAGCCGGACACCTGGAAACACCATATATTTT. Translation gives CASSRTPGNTIYF. Full variable domain (rest looked up from reference TRBV28 and TRBJ1-3): DVKVTQSSRYLVKRTGEKVFLECVQDMDHENMFWYRQDPGLGLRLIYFSYDVKMKEKGDIPEGYSVSREKKERFSLILESASTNQTSMYLCASSRTPGNTIYFGEGSWLTVV.

This clone was seen a few times. The chain has TRBV6-5 and TRBJ1-2; 7 bases agree with TRBD1. V gave up 6 bases and J gave up 3 bases; unmatched junction bases: 10. CDR1 is MNHEY, CDR2 SVGAGI, per germline. CDR3 size: 15 residues. CDR3 amino acids: CASRDAGGPDYGYTF. CDR3 nucleotide sequence: TGTGCCAGCAGGGATGCAGGGGGGCCCGACTATGGCTACACCTTC.

This clone was seen only a few times. The chain uses TRBV15 and TRBJ1-2; 7 bases agree with TRBD1. The germline CDR1 and CDR2 sequences are LNHNV and YYDKDF (reference sequence). V lost 9 bases, J lost 4 bases, and 5 bases stayed unmatched. The CDR3 has 12 residues. This CDR3 reads CATSRDSYGYTF. In DNA, the CDR3 is TGTGCCACTTCACGGGACAGCTATGGCTACACCTTC.